This TCR beta chain was recorded in a study of early T cells in non-severe SARS-CoV-2 infection. Trimming left V 8 bases short and J 0 bases short, with 17 bases between. The CDR3 is 16 amino acids. CDR1 and CDR2 from the germline V gene are SGHVS and FNYEAQ. Unique molecular identifiers were affixed to single, distinct cDNA molecules. TCRdb called the 5' RACE reads again in MiXCR, with one record for every CDR3 protein. Found here are approximately 80,000 distinct CDR3 sequences, about 12% of them singletons; the top ten hold approximately 3.6%. This clonotype was sampled from an adult who was a healthcare worker with PCR-confirmed SARS-CoV-2 infection or an uninfected control (not recorded which). What was sequenced was whole blood. The rearrangement uses TRBV7-6 and TRBJ2-1; D gene unclear. The CDR3 DNA is TGTGCCAGCTCCCAAGGTGCGGCAAGCTCCTACAATGAGCAGTTCTTC. Amino acid sequence: CASSQGAASSYNEQFF.